A single sample gave rise to the 4 T cell receptor beta chains below, sequenced in a study of spatial heterogeneity in lung cancer. One entry per CDR3 protein results from TCRdb running MiXCR on the 5' RACE reads. The table records 45,000 to 65,000 distinct CDR3 sequences, roughly 7% of them present only once. Time point defined: sample taken at primary tumor resection. No cells were sorted before sequencing. The whole RNA sequenced was extracted from tumor, nontumor lung or frozen PBMC. The source was PBMCs, collected at surgery. The receptors originated from a female donor with early-stage non-small cell lung cancer.

This clonotype was recorded at least ten times. The V and J genes are TRBV28 and TRBJ1-5, with a tentative D call TRBD1 (6 bases). This CDR3 has 15 amino acids. Trimming cost V 2 bases and J 4 bases, with 12 bases left between them. From germline, CDR1 is MDHEN and CDR2 SYDVKM. The CDR3 protein is CASSLTGGPNQPQHF. CDR3 bases: TGTGCCAGCAGTTTAACGGGGGGCCCTAATCAGCCCCAGCATTTT.

The chain links TRBV28 to TRBJ2-7; TRBD2 matches at 9 bases. Germline V gene data show CDR1 as MDHEN and CDR2 as SYDVKM. V gave up 3 bases and J gave up 5 bases; unmatched junction bases: 8. The CDR3 sequence is 15 residues long. The CDR3 region has the DNA TGTGCCAGCAGTTTCCGTCAGCGGGGGGCGGACGAGCAGTACTTC. Amino acids: CASSFRQRGADEQYF.

This clonotype was picked up many times. The chain combines TRBV6-2 or TRBV6-3 with TRBJ2-1, with 7 bases fitting TRBD1. After removal of 6 bases from V and 4 bases from J, the junction contained 12 bases not matched to a gene. The germline V gene encodes CDR1 MNHEY and CDR2 SVGEGT. The CDR3 length is 16 residues. The CDR3 DNA reads TGTGCCAGCAGAACGACAGGGAAGGGGATATACAATGAGCAGTTCTTC. Translated: CASRTTGKGIYNEQFF.

This chain links TRBV20-1 with TRBJ2-7; D remains unclear. This CDR3 spans 14 amino acids. Germline V lookup: CDR1 DFQATT, CDR2 SNEGSKA (reference sequence). V lost 1 base and J 4 bases, leaving 14 bases between the germline ends. DNA for the CDR3: TGCAGTGCTAGAGCAGCAGCAACCCCTTACGAGCAGTACTTC. Its translation is CSARAAATPYEQYF.